This TCR beta chain was observed in a study of shared clonotypes between healthy human individuals. Overall study context: The study drew on two women and a few men aged 18 to 49 as donors. Study results and limitations: All-four-donor shared clonotypes had higher generation probabilities than non-shared clonotypes did.

There were only Caucasian adults among the donors, and all lived in Nashville, Tennessee. CDR3 length equals 16 residues. Germline V gives CDR1 GTSNPN, CDR2 SVGIG (reference sequence). Trimming left V 5 bases short and J 8 bases short, with 27 bases between. Running of the assay took place at deep level. Clones were read by immunoSEQ multiplex PCR, and TCRdb kept only the in-frame ones, dropping some. The profile shows around 2.1 million clones, approximately 94% of them singletons. This clone was seen just once. Its target is not known. V is TRBV30 and J is TRBJ1-2; the D is unclear. The specimen was naive CD4+ T cells sorted from blood. Regarding subset: CD45RA+ positively selected. This receptor was taken from a man between 18 and 29 years old in good health. CDR3 loop: CAWADPNSPTSRGYTF. The CDR3 DNA is TGTGCCTGGGCTGACCCTAACAGCCCCACCTCGAGGGGCTACACCTTC.